Given below is one TCR beta chain in context. The antigen remains undetermined. The sample originates from a study of blood T cells in healthy people across ages. Study outcomes and limitations: Diversity estimated from one million T cells was considered an underestimate. PBMCs went unsorted, and a conclusive naive versus antigen-experienced comparison was therefore prevented. Fewer expanded clones and more diversity marked long-lived versus aged donors.

Combining a sample-barcoded 5' primer with a J-beta primer mix, a second PCR ran for roughly 6 to 12 cycles. Sequencing yielded, for each sample, at least 3 million paired-end reads carrying CDR3. TCRdb re-analysed the 5' RACE reads in MiXCR, keeping a single row per CDR3 protein. The sample has around 940,000 distinct CDR3 sequences, roughly 47% seen once. The sequenced sample was blood. The receptor's source is an older woman in good health.

The CDR3 sequence: CASSQGGADEQFF. Here the CDR3 DNA reads TGCGCCAGCAGCCAAGGGGGGGCCGATGAGCAGTTCTTC. The rearrangement joins TRBV4-3 to TRBJ2-1, with D perhaps matching TRBD1 or TRBD2 (6 bases each). Trimming cost V 1 base and J 8 bases, with 9 bases left between them. Per the germline V gene, CDR1 is LGHNA and CDR2 is YSLEER. The CDR3 sequence is 13 residues long.